The clone carrying this T cell receptor beta chain was recorded a few times. Its specificity is unknown. In TCRdb, the reads were re-called with MiXCR into one record per CDR3 protein. Here the sample spans 600,000 to 700,000 distinct CDR3 sequences, 30% to 40% being singletons. The sample belongs to a study of T cell repertoires in cytomegalovirus infection. Study results and limitations: Ex vivo responses were dominated by HLA-C-restricted CMV-specific TCR beta clonotypes.

The CDR3 contains 17 residues. The germline V gene encodes CDR1 LNHDA and CDR2 SQIVND (reference sequence). V shed 5 bases, J shed 5 bases, and the junction held 11 bases outside the gene matches. V and J are TRBV19 and TRBJ2-1, with 11 bases that match TRBD2. The sample consisted of cultured PBMCs, taken from culture after CMV antigen stimulation. The TCR was taken from a human donor in good health (CMV status not recorded). Some clones in this sample may be carry-over from other donors' samples. The CDR3 DNA reads as TGTGCCAGTAGTCCTCTCCGACTAGCGGGAACCCACAATGAGCAGTTCTTC. It specifies CASSPLRLAGTHNEQFF.